A single sample is the source of the 30 T cell receptor beta chains below, sequenced in a study of beta chain features in type 1 diabetes (dated by TCRdb to 2017 to 2018). The library was prepared using the immunoSEQ multiplex PCR assay. The entire amount of isolated RNA was reverse transcribed using the High Capacity cDNA Reverse Transcription Kit, so the sequenced TCRB transcripts were expressed ones. The immuneACCESS repertoire file appears here via TCRdb, limited to in-frame rearrangements. These files lack a portion of the clones; in checked studies, under half of the deficit traces to unresolved V genes, and the cause of the others is not known. In this sample the table shows over 500,000 clones, around 15% of which occur a single time. The ten largest clones take up 0.07% to 0.095% of the sample. Sequenced: naive CD4+ T cells from blood. The sample's cell subset or site label is to be understood as: true naive CD4+ T cells. All receptors derive from a man younger than 35 in good health.

Only a few counts were recorded for this clone. The CDR3 loop is CASSQGSPGFNAEAFF. The CDR3 bases are TGTGCCAGCAGCCAAGGATCCCCAGGGTTTAACGCTGAAGCTTTCTTT. This chain joins TRBV4-2 and TRBJ1-1; a weak D match, TRBD1 (5 bases). V was clipped by 1 base and J by 6 bases, with 18 bases between them. The CDR3 is made up of 16 amino acids. Germline V gene lookup returns CDR1 LGHNA and CDR2 YNFKEQ.

The V and J genes are TRBV6-5 and TRBJ1-3; TRBD1 might be the D (5 bases). V dropped 3 bases and J dropped 7 bases, with 10 bases sitting between them. The CDR3 is 13 residues long. Germline V gives CDR1 MNHEY, CDR2 SVGAGI. For the CDR3, the DNA is TGTGCCAGCAGTTATTCCAAGGGGAACACCATATATTTT. Translated: CASSYSKGNTIYF.

The chain has TRBV5-4 and TRBJ1-1, with a weak D call TRBD1 (5 bases). The CDR3 has 15 residues. The V end lost 5 bases, the J end lost 3 bases, and 17 bases lay between the germline ends. The germline CDR1 and CDR2 sequences are SGHNT and YYREEE (reference sequence). The chain's CDR3 is CASSPGRRADTEAFF. The CDR3 DNA is TGTGCCAGCAGTCCGGGGCGCAGGGCGGACACTGAAGCTTTCTTT.

The chain combines TRBV28 with TRBJ2-1; TRBD2 aligns across 14 bases. The V segment lost 6 bases and the J segment 7 bases; nucleotides outside the gene matches: 11. Germline V gene lookup returns CDR1 MDHEN and CDR2 SYDVKM. The CDR3 is 17 residues long. The CDR3 region is CASSLWTSGGSRNEQFF. The CDR3 nucleotides are TGTGCCAGCAGCCTCTGGACTAGCGGGGGGTCGAGAAATGAGCAGTTCTTC.

The chain couples TRBV5-1 to TRBJ1-5; D gene unclear. The ends were cut back, 0 bases at V and 6 bases at J, with 7 bases in the middle. CDR1 is SGHRS and CDR2 is YFSETQ in the germline V gene. The length of the CDR3 is 13 residues. The CDR3 bases are TGCGCCAGCAGCTTGGAGACGGGTCAGCCCCAGCATTTT. Translation: CASSLETGQPQHF.

The genes are TRBV27 and TRBJ2-7; perhaps TRBD2 as D (6 bases). CDR3 length equals 14 residues. Germline CDR1 reads MNHEY; CDR2 reads SMNVEV (reference sequence). V shed 5 bases and J shed 2 bases, with 13 bases lying between them. The CDR3 sequence: CASSPLAGTYEQYF. In DNA, the CDR3 is TGTGCCAGCAGTCCCCTGGCGGGAACCTACGAGCAGTACTTC.

This clone appeared a few times. This chain connects TRBV7-2 to TRBJ1-4, with 7 nucleotides matching TRBD1. The length of the CDR3 is 15 residues. Trimming at V came to 4 bases and at J to 7 bases, leaving 9 bases not matched to a gene. The germline gives CDR1 SGHTA, CDR2 FQGNSA. In nucleotides, the CDR3 is TGTGCCAGCAGCTCAGGACAGGTCGGGAGTGAAAAACTGTTTTTT. Residues: CASSSGQVGSEKLFF.

This chain connects TRBV7-3 to TRBJ2-3; the D is unclear. The CDR3 runs to 17 residues. Trimming stripped 0 bases from V and 2 bases from J, with 15 bases between. Germline lookup yields CDR1 SGHTA and CDR2 FQGTGA. CDR3 sequence reads: CASSLTAGRTPTDTQYF. CDR3 coding DNA: TGTGCCAGCAGCTTAACGGCTGGGCGGACGCCCACAGATACGCAGTATTTT.

The rearrangement uses TRBV28 and TRBJ2-2; D gene unclear. CDR3 length equals 15 residues. Trimming pared 4 bases from V and 1 base from J, leaving 10 bases between. The germline V gene has CDR1 MDHEN and CDR2 SYDVKM. The CDR3 nucleotides read TGTGCCAGCAGTTCCCTGACGGGGAACACCGGGGAGCTGTTTTTT. This sequence encodes CASSSLTGNTGELFF.

This clone has more than one count but fewer than ten. This chain links TRBV28 with TRBJ2-7, with 12 bases fitting TRBD1. Unmatched junction bases numbered 14, after V lost 10 bases and J lost 7 bases. The germline CDR1 and CDR2 sequences are MDHEN and SYDVKM. There are 15 residues in the CDR3. The DNA for the CDR3 is TGTGCCATCCACTTTCCGGGACAGGGGGCTGGTGAGCAGTACTTC. Translation: CAIHFPGQGAGEQYF.

This clone showed up just a few times. This chain connects TRBV4-2 to TRBJ2-5; TRBD2 matches at 14 bases. Trimming at V came to 2 bases and at J to 3 bases, leaving 5 bases not matched to a gene. The CDR3 has 17 residues. Germline V gives CDR1 LGHNA, CDR2 YNFKEQ. CDR3 coding DNA: TGTGCCAGCAGCCAACCGGGACTAGCGGGAGCGGAAGAGACCCAGTACTTC. It yields the protein CASSQPGLAGAEETQYF.

V and J are TRBV7-9 and TRBJ2-4; D gene ambiguous. The CDR3 contains 18 residues. V lost 2 bases, J lost 0 bases, and 17 bases lay in between. From germline, CDR1 is SEHNR and CDR2 FQNEAQ (reference sequence). CDR3 in DNA: TGTGCCAGCAGCTTAAATAGGTCAGTGGGCCTAGCCAAAAACATTCAGTACTTC. Amino acid sequence: CASSLNRSVGLAKNIQYF.

This clone turned up a few times. The CDR3 region is CASSREGWSEQFF. CDR3 coding DNA: TGTGCCAGCAGCCGGGAGGGTTGGAGTGAGCAGTTCTTC. This chain connects TRBV14 to TRBJ2-1; TRBD2 matches 7 bases. This CDR3 spans 13 amino acids. The V gene's germline CDR1 is SGHDN and CDR2 FVKESK. Trimming cost V 4 bases and J 9 bases; bases outside gene matches: 6.

The genes are TRBV5-6 and TRBJ2-5; D remains unclear. CDR1 is SGHDT and CDR2 is YYEEEE in the germline V gene. V was clipped by 5 bases and J by 0 bases, with 2 bases between them. The CDR3 contains 11 residues. Written as DNA, the CDR3 is TGTGCCAGCAGATACCAAGAGACCCAGTACTTC. It specifies CASRYQETQYF.

The chain is built from TRBV18 and TRBJ2-7; tentatively, D is TRBD2 (5 bases). Trimming shortened V by 0 bases and J by 1 base, and 10 bases separated the two germline ends. The CDR3 loop spans 15 amino acids. Germline CDR1 is KGHSH and CDR2 is LQKENI. This CDR3 reads CASSPPRGLSYEQYF. The CDR3 DNA reads as TGTGCCAGCTCACCACCCCGGGGATTATCCTACGAGCAGTACTTC. Drawing the rest from reference TRBV18 and TRBJ2-7, the complete variable domain is NAGVMQNPRHLVRRRGQEARLRCSPMKGHSHVYWYRQLPEEGLKFMVYLQKENIIDESGMPKERFSAEFPKEGPSILRIQQVVRGDSAAYFCASSPPRGLSYEQYFGPGTRLTVT.

This clone was seen a handful of times. The chain links TRBV7-8 to TRBJ2-2, with D possibly matching TRBD2 (6 bases). Germline assignment: CDR1 SGHVS and CDR2 FQNEAQ. V shed 4 bases and J shed 2 bases, with 11 bases lying between them. The CDR3 loop spans 15 amino acids. The CDR3 DNA reads as TGTGCCAGCAGCTCCGGGGGTTTAAACACCGGGGAGCTGTTTTTT. It is translated as CASSSGGLNTGELFF.

The chain has TRBV7-9 and TRBJ2-7, with 10 bases aligning to TRBD1. The germline V gene has CDR1 SEHNR and CDR2 FQNEAQ (reference sequence). J gave up 1 base and V 5 bases, and 11 bases lay outside the gene matches. The CDR3 is made up of 17 amino acids. CDR3 region: CASSPLVTGQGSYEQYF. The CDR3 DNA is TGTGCCAGCAGCCCCTTGGTTACGGGACAGGGGTCCTACGAGCAGTACTTC.

The V gene is TRBV4-3, the J gene TRBJ1-1; TRBD1 matches at 7 bases. CDR3 length equals 16 residues. Trimming at V came to 3 bases and at J to 2 bases, leaving 9 bases not matched to a gene. Looked up from germline, CDR1 is LGHNA and CDR2 is YSLEER. Here the CDR3 DNA reads TGCGCCAGCAGCCAGGCCGGGACAGCGGGTAACACTGAAGCTTTCTTT. Its protein product is CASSQAGTAGNTEAFF.

The sample holds a few counts of this clone. The genes are TRBV5-1 and TRBJ1-5; D gene uncertain. The germline V and J ends were trimmed by 4 bases and 6 bases, with 11 bases remaining between them. Germline loops: CDR1 SGHRS, CDR2 YFSETQ. The CDR3 length is 13 residues. The CDR3 here is CASSPQTVQPQHF. Here the CDR3 DNA reads TGCGCCAGCAGCCCCCAGACGGTTCAGCCCCAGCATTTT.

The table lists this clone with a few counts. The same CDR3 also results from other DNA sequences found in this sample. The chain recombines TRBV29-1 with TRBJ2-3, with D possibly matching TRBD1 (6 bases). This CDR3 is 12 amino acids long. Trimming took 6 bases from V and 1 from J, leaving 8 bases between them. Germline CDR1 and CDR2: SQVTM and ANQGSEA. The CDR3 loop is CSVGQRTDTQYF. As DNA, the CDR3 is TGCAGCGTCGGACAGCGCACAGATACGCAGTATTTT.

The sample holds a few counts of this clone. V usage is TRBV10-3 and J usage is TRBJ2-3; 12 positions match TRBD2. After removal of 6 bases from V and 2 bases from J, the junction contained 3 bases not matched to a gene. The CDR3 is made up of 15 amino acids. CDR1 and CDR2 from the germline V gene are ENHRY and SYGVKD. The DNA of the CDR3 is TGTGCCATCAGCAGACTAGCGGGGGCCACAGATACGCAGTATTTT. Translated, it gives CAISRLAGATDTQYF.

This clone was picked up a small number of times. This chain joins TRBV5-4 and TRBJ2-1; 8 bases match TRBD2. Germline-derived CDR1 and CDR2 are SGHNT and YYREEE (reference sequence). The CDR3 extends over 15 amino acids. V trimming: 0 bases; J trimming: 6 bases; junction bases outside the gene matches: 5. The CDR3 region is CASSLADGTSNEQFF. The CDR3 nucleotides read TGTGCCAGCAGCTTGGCCGATGGGACTAGCAATGAGCAGTTCTTC.

This clone has only a few counts. The chain couples TRBV21-1 to TRBJ2-1. TRBV21-1 is a documented pseudogene. The CDR3 has 14 residues. DNA for the CDR3: TGTGCCAGCAGCATCCGGGACGGGTACAATGAGCAGTTCTTC. Translated: CASSIRDGYNEQFF.

This clone has a handful of counts. The V gene is TRBV7-2, the J gene TRBJ2-7; no reliable D call. The CDR3 contains 14 residues. Germline values: CDR1 SGHTA, CDR2 FQGNSA. V dropped 1 base and J dropped 2 bases, with 9 bases sitting between them. The CDR3: CASSLGPTPYEQYF. The DNA for the CDR3 is TGTGCCAGCAGCTTAGGACCAACGCCCTACGAGCAGTACTTC. Looking up the rest from reference TRBV7-2 and TRBJ2-7 gives the full variable domain: GAGVSQSPSNKVTEKGKDVELRCDPISGHTALYWYRQSLGQGLEFLIYFQGNSAPDKSGLPSDRFSAERTGGSVSTLTIQRTQQEDSAVYLCASSLGPTPYEQYFGPGTRLTVT.

The CDR3 is CASSLAARDYGYTF. In DNA form, the CDR3 reads TGTGCCAGCAGCTTAGCGGCAAGAGACTATGGCTACACCTTC. This rearrangement joins TRBV7-2 to TRBJ1-2; D not resolved. V lost 0 bases, J lost 3 bases, and 8 bases lay in between. Germline loops: CDR1 SGHTA, CDR2 FQGNSA. The CDR3 loop spans 14 amino acids.

This clone was seen a few times. The V and J genes are TRBV19 and TRBJ1-5, with D unclear. CDR1 LNHDA and CDR2 SQIVND come from the germline V gene (reference sequence). CDR3 length equals 13 residues. V was clipped by 10 bases and J by 0 bases, with 10 bases between them. CDR3 nucleotides: TGTGCCACCCACTCAGATAGCAATCAGCCCCAGCATTTT. It translates to CATHSDSNQPQHF.

This clone was seen only a few times. V usage is TRBV5-1 and J usage is TRBJ2-7; TRBD2 aligns across 10 bases. This CDR3 comprises 15 residues. Germline CDR1 is SGHRS and CDR2 is YFSETQ. V shed 4 bases and J 2 bases; nucleotides not matched to a gene: 6. The DNA of the CDR3 is TGCGCCAGCAGCATAGGGACTAGCGCAACCTACGAGCAGTACTTC. The encoded protein is CASSIGTSATYEQYF. The full variable domain, with the rest looked up from reference TRBV5-1 and TRBJ2-7, is KAGVTQTPRYLIKTRGQQVTLSCSPISGHRSVSWYQQTPGQGLQFLFEYFSETQRNKGNFPGRFSGRQFSNSRSEMNVSTLELGDSALYLCASSIGTSATYEQYFGPGTRLTVT.

This clone has only a few counts. The gene calls are TRBV6-6 and TRBJ1-3, with D unresolved. Germline CDR1 is MNHNY and CDR2 is SVGAGI (reference sequence). V lost 6 bases to trimming and J lost 0 bases, with 12 bases between them. The CDR3 has 15 residues. CDR3 sequence: CASRIKEGSGNTIYF. The CDR3 coding sequence is TGTGCCAGCAGGATTAAGGAGGGCTCTGGAAACACCATATATTTT.

This clone was counted a few times. This rearrangement joins TRBV19 to TRBJ1-1; D possibly corresponds to TRBD1 (5 bases). Trimming cost V 7 bases and J 5 bases, with 17 bases left between them. The CDR3 is 14 residues long. Germline lookup yields CDR1 LNHDA and CDR2 SQIVND (reference sequence). CDR3 sequence (DNA): TGTGCCAGTACCTCCTGGGGGAGGAGAACTGAAGCTTTCTTT. This codes for CASTSWGRRTEAFF.

The chain couples TRBV7-9 to TRBJ1-6; D not certain. The CDR3 is 14 amino acids. Trimming removed 3 bases from V and 5 bases from J, with 8 bases in between. CDR1 and CDR2 from the germline V gene are SEHNR and FQNEAQ (reference sequence). The CDR3 DNA sequence: TGTGCCAGCAGCTTGTTGCCCCATAATTCACCCCTCCACTTT. Translating gives CASSLLPHNSPLHF. The full variable domain, completed using reference TRBV7-9 and TRBJ1-6, is DTGVSQNPRHKITKRGQNVTFRCDPISEHNRLYWYRQTLGQGPEFLTYFQNEAQLEKSRLLSDRFSAERPKGSFSTLEIQRTEQGDSAMYLCASSLLPHNSPLHFGNGTRLTVT.